Below are 27 T cell receptor beta chains sequenced from a single sample in a study of identical twins. TCRdb called the 5' RACE reads again in MiXCR, with one record for every CDR3 protein. The sample has hundreds of thousands of distinct CDR3 sequences; 8.6% are singletons. Another study also made use of these data, one on yellow fever vaccine responses in identical twins.

What was sequenced was PBMCs. These receptors were taken from a woman in her late teens or twenties in good health.

This clonotype has just a few counts. V usage is TRBV20-1 and J usage is TRBJ2-3; 10 nucleotides match TRBD2. The V gene end was trimmed by 6 bases and the J gene end by 6 bases; junction bases not matched to a gene: 15. This CDR3 contains 16 residues. CDR1 DFQATT and CDR2 SNEGSKA come from the germline V gene (reference sequence). CDR3: CSAGGSAGGLRDTQYF. The CDR3 DNA is TGCAGTGCGGGGGGCTCAGCGGGGGGGCTCAGGGATACGCAGTATTTT.

Ten or more counts support this clonotype. The V gene is TRBV7-2, the J gene TRBJ2-1; no reliable D call. CDR3 size: 14 residues. CDR1 SGHTA and CDR2 FQGNSA come from the germline V gene. V lost 1 base to trimming and J lost 8 bases, with 12 bases between them. This chain's CDR3 is CASSLGGFLYEQFF. CDR3 sequence (DNA): TGTGCCAGCAGCTTAGGGGGATTTCTCTATGAGCAGTTCTTC.

The chain has TRBV4-2 and TRBJ2-7, with D tentatively TRBD2 (6 bases). The CDR3 loop spans 16 amino acids. CDR1 is LGHNA, CDR2 YNFKEQ, per germline. Trimming pared 2 bases from V and 2 bases from J, leaving 16 bases between. This CDR3 reads CASSQTDAGGPYEQYF. CDR3 nucleotide sequence: TGTGCCAGCAGCCAAACGGACGCCGGAGGGCCCTACGAGCAGTACTTC.

This chain uses TRBV5-1 with TRBJ1-2, with 7 positions matching TRBD1. Germline CDR1 and CDR2: SGHRS and YFSETQ. With 0 bases clipped from V and 10 bases from J, the junction kept 9 bases outside the gene matches. This CDR3 is built from 14 residues. The CDR3 DNA is TGCGCCAGCAGCTTGGTCGGGGACAGATCATTCTACACCTTC. This gives the protein CASSLVGDRSFYTF.

The chain carries TRBV7-3 and TRBJ2-4, with D maybe TRBD1 (6 bases). From germline, CDR1 is SGHTA and CDR2 FQGTGA. V lost 1 base to trimming and J lost 3 bases, with 13 bases between them. The CDR3 contains 16 residues. CDR3 bases: TGTGCCAGCAGCTTAATGGCAGGGGCGGGCAAAAACATTCAGTACTTC. This encodes CASSLMAGAGKNIQYF.

In this sample, this clonotype turned up a few times. The chain uses TRBV24-1 and TRBJ2-7, with D perhaps assigned TRBD1 or TRBD2 (5 bases each). Germline V gene lookup returns CDR1 KGHDR and CDR2 SFDVKD. The V end was cut by 9 bases, the J end by 2 bases, with 19 bases between. The CDR3 length is 15 residues. The CDR3 nucleotides read TGTGCCACCCGCCGCGAGAGAGGGGCGCCCTACGAGCAGTACTTC. This translates into CATRRERGAPYEQYF.

This clonotype appeared a few times. V is TRBV20-1 and J is TRBJ2-5; 8 bases match TRBD2. V lost 1 base and J lost 7; bases outside the gene matches: 8. Germline CDR1 DFQATT, CDR2 SNEGSKA (reference sequence). CDR3 length: 14 amino acids. The CDR3 is CSARVGGGSWTQYF. In DNA form, the CDR3 reads TGCAGTGCTAGAGTCGGGGGGGGCTCGTGGACCCAGTACTTC.

Many counts were recorded for this clonotype. The chain combines TRBV5-1 with TRBJ2-3, with TRBD1 matching 7 bases. The CDR3 has 14 residues. CDR1 is SGHRS, CDR2 YFSETQ, per germline. V gave up 4 bases and J gave up 5 bases; unmatched junction bases: 7. CDR3 residues: CASSPGTVKDTQYF. DNA of the CDR3: TGCGCCAGCAGCCCGGGGACAGTTAAAGATACGCAGTATTTT.

The rearrangement uses TRBV5-6 and TRBJ2-7; maybe TRBD1 (5 bases). The CDR3 length is 14 residues. V lost 6 bases to trimming and J lost 1 base, with 14 bases between them. Looked up from germline, CDR1 is SGHDT and CDR2 is YYEEEE. The CDR3 DNA reads as TGTGCCAGCACCCTGGGGCGCAGGTCCTACGAGCAGTACTTC. Translation gives CASTLGRRSYEQYF. The variable domain in full, completed from reference TRBV5-6 and TRBJ2-7, reads DAGVTQSPTHLIKTRGQQVTLRCSPKSGHDTVSWYQQALGQGPQFIFQYYEEEERQRGNFPDRFSGHQFPNYSSELNVNALLLGDSALYLCASTLGRRSYEQYFGPGTRLTVT.

This clonotype was detected only a few times. The rearrangement links TRBV27 to TRBJ2-5; weak D call: TRBD2 (6 bases). In germline, CDR1 is MNHEY, CDR2 SMNVEV (reference sequence). The CDR3 loop spans 17 amino acids. The germline V and J ends were trimmed by 0 bases and 2 bases, with 16 bases remaining between them. The CDR3 protein is CASSLSLGLARQETQYF. The CDR3, as DNA: TGTGCCAGCAGTTTATCGTTAGGCCTAGCGAGACAAGAGACCCAGTACTTC.

This clonotype appeared a few times. This chain uses TRBV7-2 with TRBJ2-7; 9 bases are shared with TRBD2. The CDR3 has 17 residues. With 5 bases clipped from V and 5 bases from J, the junction kept 16 bases outside the gene matches. Germline CDR1 is SGHTA and CDR2 is FQGNSA. Here the CDR3 DNA reads TGTGCCAGCAGCCTAATCGGCCCAGCGGGAGGTCCCCACGAGCAGTACTTC. Its protein is CASSLIGPAGGPHEQYF. The whole variable domain, filled in from reference TRBV7-2 and TRBJ2-7, reads GAGVSQSPSNKVTEKGKDVELRCDPISGHTALYWYRQSLGQGLEFLIYFQGNSAPDKSGLPSDRFSAERTGGSVSTLTIQRTQQEDSAVYLCASSLIGPAGGPHEQYFGPGTRLTVT.

This clonotype has just a few counts. The chain links TRBV6-1 to TRBJ2-3, with 9 bases fitting TRBD2. CDR1 and CDR2 (germline): MNHNS, SASEGT. The CDR3 runs 15 residues. V lost 3 bases and J lost 1; bases outside the gene matches: 2. CDR3 sequence (DNA): TGTGCCAGCAGTGAGGAGCGGGGGGGCACAGATACGCAGTATTTT. It specifies CASSEERGGTDTQYF.

The genes are TRBV20-1 and TRBJ1-1, with no clear D. Germline CDR1 reads DFQATT; CDR2 reads SNEGSKA (reference sequence). This CDR3 region has 14 residues. Trimming pared 5 bases from V and 3 bases from J, leaving 16 bases between. The CDR3 DNA is TGCAGTGCTGGCAACACTCGCCGGCACACTGAAGCTTTCTTT. It is translated as CSAGNTRRHTEAFF.

This clonotype was detected a few times. This sequence joins TRBV7-3 and TRBJ2-3; TRBD1 is a possible D gene (7 bases). V was clipped by 3 bases and J by 8 bases, with 21 bases between them. The CDR3 is made up of 16 amino acids. CDR1 SGHTA and CDR2 FQGTGA come from the germline V gene. CDR3 nucleotide sequence: TGTGCCAGCAGCTTCCAGGGGGGACGGTCGCGGGGTACGCAGTATTTT. It specifies CASSFQGGRSRGTQYF.

This clonotype appeared many times. The V and J genes are TRBV12-3 or TRBV12-4 and TRBJ2-7, with D possibly TRBD1 on 6 matching bases. The CDR3 length is 13 residues. V shed 6 bases and J shed 3 bases, with 12 bases lying between them. The DNA for the CDR3 is TGTGCCAGCAGCTACGGACAGATCTACGAGCAGTACTTC. Its protein product is CASSYGQIYEQYF.

The J gene is TRBJ1-1, the V gene TRBV28; no reliable D call. There are 11 residues in the CDR3. The V end was cut by 7 bases, the J end by 1 base, with 4 bases between. The germline V gene has CDR1 MDHEN and CDR2 SYDVKM. The CDR3 protein is CASTSNTEAFF. The CDR3 DNA follows: TGTGCCAGCACATCGAACACTGAAGCTTTCTTT.

This clonotype was seen ten or more times. The chain uses TRBV21-1 and TRBJ2-7; the table's D call TRBD2 went unverified against the DNA. TRBV21-1 is flagged as a pseudogene. This CDR3 has 16 residues. The CDR3 reads CASSRELAGESYEQYF. For the CDR3, the DNA is TGTGCCAGCAGCAGGGAACTAGCGGGAGAGTCCTACGAGCAGTACTTC.

The sample holds many counts of this clonotype. This rearrangement joins TRBV15 to TRBJ2-4; the match to TRBD1 covers 10 bases. Germline loops: CDR1 LNHNV, CDR2 YYDKDF (reference sequence). After removal of 3 bases from V and 1 base from J, the junction contained 6 bases not matched to a gene. The CDR3 runs to 17 residues. CDR3 region: CATSRSGTGDAKNIQYF. The DNA of the CDR3 is TGTGCCACCAGCAGGTCCGGGACAGGGGATGCCAAAAACATTCAGTACTTC.

The rearrangement uses TRBV28 and TRBJ2-2, with D unresolved. From germline, CDR1 is MDHEN and CDR2 SYDVKM. The CDR3 extends over 13 amino acids. V dropped 6 bases and J dropped 4 bases, with 9 bases sitting between them. CDR3 loop: CASSLDITGELFF. Written as DNA, the CDR3 is TGTGCCAGCAGCCTAGACATCACCGGGGAGCTGTTTTTT.

The rearrangement links TRBV4-3 to TRBJ2-5, with 8 bases fitting TRBD2. This CDR3 has 17 amino acids. CDR1 is LGHNA, CDR2 YSLEER, per germline. Trimming took 0 bases from V and 3 from J; bases not matched to a gene: 9. The DNA for the CDR3 is TGCGCCAGCAGCCAAGATTCACGGGGGGGCCCCGAAGAGACCCAGTACTTC. Translation: CASSQDSRGGPEETQYF.

This chain connects TRBV4-3 to TRBJ1-3, with D possibly being TRBD1 (6 bases). The CDR3 is 15 residues long. Germline CDR1 LGHNA, CDR2 YSLEER. V lost 1 base to trimming and J lost 3 bases, with 10 bases between them. The CDR3 protein is CASSQVRGLGNTIYF. In DNA, the CDR3 is TGCGCCAGCAGCCAAGTCCGGGGGCTTGGAAACACCATATATTTT.

This clonotype was observed a few times. V and J are TRBV6-2 or TRBV6-3 and TRBJ2-5; possibly TRBD2 for D (6 bases). CDR1 and CDR2 from the germline V gene are MNHEY and SVGEGT. CDR3 length: 14 amino acids. Trimming stripped 6 bases from V and 3 bases from J, with 14 bases between. The CDR3 is CASRTLGGKETQYF. CDR3 DNA: TGTGCCAGCAGGACACTTGGGGGGAAAGAGACCCAGTACTTC.

V is TRBV28 and J is TRBJ2-7; TRBD2 matches 12 bases. J gave up 0 bases and V 6 bases, and 6 bases lay outside the gene matches. Germline CDR1 is MDHEN and CDR2 is SYDVKM. This CDR3 is 16 amino acids long. CDR3 residues: CASRSTSGRTSYEQYF. The CDR3 coding sequence is TGTGCCAGCAGGAGTACTAGCGGGAGGACCTCCTACGAGCAGTACTTC. The full variable domain, its missing parts supplied by reference TRBV28 and TRBJ2-7, is DVKVTQSSRYLVKRTGEKVFLECVQDMDHENMFWYRQDPGLGLRLIYFSYDVKMKEKGDIPEGYSVSREKKERFSLILESASTNQTSMYLCASRSTSGRTSYEQYFGPGTRLTVT.

J is TRBJ2-5 and V is TRBV2; D is unclear. This CDR3 spans 12 amino acids. V lost 4 bases to trimming and J lost 3 bases, with 6 bases between them. Germline loops: CDR1 SNHLY, CDR2 FYNNEI. CDR3 amino acids: CASSVKKETQYF. DNA for the CDR3: TGTGCCAGCAGTGTAAAAAAAGAGACCCAGTACTTC. The whole variable domain, remainder taken from reference TRBV2 and TRBJ2-5, is EPEVTQTPSHQVTQMGQEVILRCVPISNHLYFYWYRQILGQKVEFLVSFYNNEISEKSEIFDDQFSVERPDGSNFTLKIRSTKLEDSAMYFCASSVKKETQYFGPGTRLLVL.

This clonotype was detected many times. This sequence joins TRBV2 and TRBJ2-4; D not resolved. The CDR3 covers 10 residues. Germline-derived CDR1 and CDR2 are SNHLY and FYNNEI. Deletions cut 6 bases from V and 6 bases from J, with 3 bases between. CDR3 amino acids: CASRGNIQYF. CDR3 nucleotide sequence: TGTGCCAGCAGGGGAAACATTCAGTACTTC. Drawing the rest from reference TRBV2 and TRBJ2-4, the complete variable domain is EPEVTQTPSHQVTQMGQEVILRCVPISNHLYFYWYRQILGQKVEFLVSFYNNEISEKSEIFDDQFSVERPDGSNFTLKIRSTKLEDSAMYFCASRGNIQYFGAGTRLSVL.

This clonotype was counted ten times or more. The V call is TRBV4-3, the J call TRBJ2-7; D is uncertain. This CDR3 region has 15 residues. Germline V gives CDR1 LGHNA, CDR2 YSLEER. Trimming stripped 1 base from V and 1 base from J, with 11 bases between. The CDR3 here is CASSQVTGPSYEQYF. As DNA, the CDR3 is TGCGCCAGCAGCCAAGTAACGGGCCCTTCCTACGAGCAGTACTTC.

CDR3 protein: CAWGKRETQYF. The CDR3 nucleotides read TGTGCCTGGGGAAAGAGGGAGACCCAGTACTTC. The chain couples TRBV30 to TRBJ2-5; D remains unclear. CDR3 length equals 11 residues. The ends were cut back, 5 bases at V and 5 bases at J, with 9 bases in the middle. CDR1 GTSNPN and CDR2 SVGIG come from the germline V gene (reference sequence).